The 10 T cell receptor beta chains below all came from one sample that was sequenced in a study of control samples from healthy donors and cancer patients. Clones were sequenced by immunoSEQ multiplex PCR, and TCRdb holds only the in-frame ones, with some missing. The sample includes roughly 52,000 clones, around 97% seen only once; the top ten take 1.5% to 2%. Sequences were obtained from blood. These receptors were taken from a woman aged 25-40 years in good health.

This clone appeared once. The rearrangement links TRBV5-1 to TRBJ2-3, with TRBD1 matching 7 bases. CDR1 is SGHRS and CDR2 is YFSETQ in the germline V gene. After removal of 3 bases from V and 2 bases from J, the junction contained 9 bases not matched to a gene. This CDR3 has 16 residues. The CDR3 DNA reads as TGCGCCAGCAGCTCCCTGGGACAGCTCAACACAGATACGCAGTATTTT. This encodes CASSSLGQLNTDTQYF. Looking up the rest from reference TRBV5-1 and TRBJ2-3 gives the full variable domain: KAGVTQTPRYLIKTRGQQVTLSCSPISGHRSVSWYQQTPGQGLQFLFEYFSETQRNKGNFPGRFSGRQFSNSRSEMNVSTLELGDSALYLCASSSLGQLNTDTQYFGPGTRLTVL.

The chain carries TRBV9 and TRBJ1-2; D uncertain. Trimming took 0 bases from V and 0 from J, leaving 9 bases between them. This CDR3 spans 15 amino acids. Germline lookup yields CDR1 SGDLS and CDR2 YYNGEE. The CDR3 coding sequence is TGTGCCAGCAGCGTAGCTCACTCGACTAACTATGGCTACACCTTC. It is translated as CASSVAHSTNYGYTF.

The chain has TRBV19 and TRBJ2-1; 10 bases match TRBD2. The J segment lost 8 bases and the V segment lost 6 bases, leaving 4 bases of the junction unmatched. Germline CDR1 reads LNHDA; CDR2 reads SQIVND (reference sequence). The CDR3 is 13 amino acids. In nucleotides, the CDR3 is TGTGCCAGTAGGGCTAGCGGGAGCCATGAGCAGTTCTTC. Protein product: CASRASGSHEQFF.

The V and J genes are TRBV28 and TRBJ2-3; TRBD2 matches at 7 bases. The trim removed 1 base at V and 3 bases at J, leaving 4 bases unmatched. Germline loops: CDR1 MDHEN, CDR2 SYDVKM. CDR3 size: 15 residues. CDR3 sequence reads: CASSLLRESTDTQYF. In nucleotides, the CDR3 is TGTGCCAGCAGTTTATTGCGGGAGAGTACAGATACGCAGTATTTT.

The chain links TRBV24-1 to TRBJ2-1; 7 nucleotides line up with TRBD2. Per the germline V gene, CDR1 is KGHDR and CDR2 is SFDVKD. With 3 bases clipped from V and 10 bases from J, the junction kept 11 bases outside the gene matches. This CDR3 has 15 amino acids. In DNA, the CDR3 is TGTGCCACCAGTGATCGGACTAGGAGTGTCACCGAGCAGTTCTTC. Its protein product is CATSDRTRSVTEQFF.

This rearrangement joins TRBV27 to TRBJ1-6; D call uncertain. V was cut by 10 bases and J by 0 bases, with 13 bases left in between. This CDR3 has 15 residues. CDR1 is MNHEY and CDR2 is SMNVEV in the germline V gene (reference sequence). For the CDR3, the DNA is TGTGCCACCAGCCTCCTGTACTCCTATAATTCACCCCTCCACTTT. Protein: CATSLLYSYNSPLHF.

The chain has TRBV6-2 or TRBV6-3 and TRBJ2-7; D is ambiguous. Germline loops: CDR1 MNHEY, CDR2 SVGEGT. The CDR3 extends over 13 amino acids. Trimming took 5 bases from V and 0 from J, leaving 8 bases between them. For the CDR3, the DNA is TGTGCCAGCAGTAGGGCCTACTCCTACGAGCAGTACTTC. It encodes CASSRAYSYEQYF.

This rearrangement joins TRBV14 to TRBJ2-7; 7 bases fit TRBD1. The CDR3 runs to 12 residues. Trimming removed 5 bases from V and 4 bases from J; junction bases left unmatched: 2. Germline V lookup: CDR1 SGHDN, CDR2 FVKESK. CDR3 coding DNA: TGTGCCAGCAGCACGACAGGGTACGAGCAGTACTTC. Encoded protein: CASSTTGYEQYF.

This sequence joins TRBV18 and TRBJ2-4; D remains ambiguous. Trimming pared 2 bases from V and 0 bases from J, leaving 11 bases between. The CDR3 has 16 residues. CDR1 is KGHSH, CDR2 LQKENI, per germline. The CDR3 DNA follows: TGTGCCAGCTCACCAGTAACAGACCTAGCCAAAAACATTCAGTACTTC. Protein: CASSPVTDLAKNIQYF.

The J gene is TRBJ1-1, the V gene TRBV4-2; tentative D call: TRBD1 (6 bases). CDR1 LGHNA and CDR2 YNFKEQ come from the germline V gene. V was clipped by 1 base and J by 5 bases, with 11 bases between them. CDR3 length: 14 amino acids. Here the CDR3 reads CASSQVGGRTEAFF. The CDR3 DNA sequence: TGTGCCAGCAGCCAAGTAGGGGGAAGGACTGAAGCTTTCTTT.